The 21 T cell receptor beta chains below come from one sample, sequenced in a study of blood T cell repertoires in COVID-19. The protocol was immunoSEQ multiplex PCR, while the TCRdb copy is restricted to in-frame clones and leaves out a portion. The repertoire holds about 250,000 clones, under 90% seen once, with roughly 4% in the top ten. Sequencing used PBMCs or T cells enriched from blood (not recorded which). Receptor source: a woman aged 30 to 39 with acute COVID-19.

The chain couples TRBV19 to TRBJ1-2; 8 bases are a match to TRBD1. V gave up 7 bases and J gave up 8 bases; unmatched junction bases: 9. The CDR3 covers 13 residues. Germline values: CDR1 LNHDA, CDR2 SQIVND (reference sequence). This chain's CDR3 is CASTPDRVRGYTF. The CDR3 DNA sequence: TGTGCCAGTACCCCGGACAGGGTAAGAGGCTACACCTTC.

This clone showed up just a few times. The chain joins TRBV6-2 or TRBV6-3 to TRBJ2-7; TRBD1 is a possible D gene (6 bases). The CDR3 consists of 14 residues. Germline V gene lookup returns CDR1 MNHEY and CDR2 SVGEGT. V gave up 0 bases and J gave up 6 bases, with 12 bases separating them. CDR3 nucleotides: TGTGCCAGCAGTTACTCATTCGGGACATCCGAGCAGTACTTC. This encodes CASSYSFGTSEQYF.

The chain carries TRBV5-6 and TRBJ2-7; TRBD2 matches 7 bases. The V gene end was trimmed by 4 bases and the J gene end by 7 bases; junction bases not matched to a gene: 8. The CDR3 has 13 amino acids. Per germline, CDR1 SGHDT and CDR2 YYEEEE. The CDR3 reads CASSTTARGEQYF. CDR3 DNA sequence: TGTGCCAGCAGCACGACCGCGCGGGGGGAGCAGTACTTC.

The chain links TRBV6-2 or TRBV6-3 to TRBJ1-2, with D unresolved. Germline CDR1 and CDR2: MNHEY and SVGEGT. CDR3 length: 15 residues. Trimming removed 0 bases from V and 4 bases from J, with 12 bases in between. CDR3: CASSYSRGSIYGYTF. The CDR3 DNA reads TGTGCCAGCAGTTACTCGAGAGGCAGTATCTATGGCTACACCTTC.

This clone was seen a handful of times. This chain uses TRBV9 with TRBJ2-1; TRBD2 agrees at 7 bases. The CDR3 totals 15 residues. Trimming removed 3 bases from V and 6 bases from J; junction bases left unmatched: 9. The germline CDR1 and CDR2 sequences are SGDLS and YYNGEE. In DNA, the CDR3 is TGTGCCAGCAGCGCCTTTCAGCGGGGAGCCAATGAGCAGTTCTTC. Protein product: CASSAFQRGANEQFF.

This chain's CDR3 is CANTGGGQGERELFF. Here the CDR3 DNA reads TGTGCCAACACGGGGGGGGGCCAGGGAGAAAGGGAGCTGTTTTTT. V and J are TRBV6-5 and TRBJ2-2; 8 bases align to TRBD2. V shed 10 bases, J shed 9 bases, and the junction held 16 bases outside the gene matches. Germline values: CDR1 MNHEY, CDR2 SVGAGI. The CDR3 loop spans 15 amino acids.

The chain has TRBV9 and TRBJ2-7; TRBD2 matches at 10 bases. From germline, CDR1 is SGDLS and CDR2 YYNGEE. The CDR3 covers 15 residues. The ends lost 0 bases at V and 3 bases at J; junction bases unmatched: 3. The CDR3 loop is CASSVASGGVYEQYF. Here the CDR3 DNA reads TGTGCCAGCAGCGTAGCCAGCGGGGGGGTCTACGAGCAGTACTTC. The full variable domain, its missing parts supplied by reference TRBV9 and TRBJ2-7, is DSGVTQTPKHLITATGQRVTLRCSPRSGDLSVYWYQQSLDQGLQFLIQYYNGEERAKGNILERFSAQQFPDLHSELNLSSLELGDSALYFCASSVASGGVYEQYFGPGTRLTVT.

The genes are TRBV4-1 and TRBJ2-3, with 11 bases aligning to TRBD1. The ends lost 3 bases at V and 4 bases at J; junction bases unmatched: 3. This CDR3 region has 15 residues. Germline values: CDR1 MGHRA, CDR2 YSYEKL. The CDR3: CASSHRTGGADTQYF. The CDR3 nucleotides are TGCGCCAGCAGCCATAGGACAGGGGGCGCAGATACGCAGTATTTT.

The chain employs TRBV6-2 or TRBV6-3 and TRBJ1-1; TRBD1 agrees at 9 bases. The V segment lost 2 bases and the J segment 7 bases; nucleotides outside the gene matches: 5. The CDR3 sequence is 14 residues long. In germline, CDR1 is MNHEY, CDR2 SVGEGT. CDR3 coding DNA: TGTGCCAGCAGTTACGCCGGGACAGGGTATGAAGCTTTCTTT. Encoded protein: CASSYAGTGYEAFF.

The chain uses TRBV6-5 and TRBJ2-7; D remains ambiguous. The CDR3 has 14 amino acids. Trimming removed 2 bases at V and 0 bases at J, with 8 bases between. The germline V gene has CDR1 MNHEY and CDR2 SVGAGI. This chain's CDR3 is CASSYQAYSYEQYF. CDR3 nucleotide sequence: TGTGCCAGCAGTTACCAGGCGTACTCCTACGAGCAGTACTTC.

This rearrangement joins TRBV30 to TRBJ1-6; 9 bases are a match to TRBD1. Germline CDR1 is GTSNPN and CDR2 is SVGIG (reference sequence). CDR3 length equals 18 residues. Germline trimming cut 3 bases from V and 9 bases from J; bases unmatched to any gene: 18. Here the CDR3 reads CAWRPGQGVFGLGSPLHF. DNA for the CDR3: TGTGCCTGGAGACCGGGACAGGGTGTATTTGGCCTAGGTTCACCCCTCCACTTT.

The genes are TRBV7-6 and TRBJ2-1; the match to TRBD1 covers 7 bases. This CDR3 comprises 16 residues. In germline, CDR1 is SGHVS, CDR2 FNYEAQ. Trimming cost V 4 bases and J 7 bases; bases outside gene matches: 13. CDR3 sequence (DNA): TGTGCCAGCAGCTCCTATGACAGGGAAATTAAGAATGAGCAGTTCTTC. It encodes CASSSYDREIKNEQFF.

This sequence joins TRBV2 and TRBJ1-3, with D perhaps TRBD1 (5 bases). Germline values: CDR1 SNHLY, CDR2 FYNNEI. This CDR3 has 14 residues. V dropped 4 bases and J dropped 2 bases, with 9 bases sitting between them. The CDR3 nucleotides read TGTGCCAGCAGTGTCTCAGGGACTGGAAACACCATATATTTT. This codes for CASSVSGTGNTIYF.

The V and J genes are TRBV5-5 and TRBJ2-1; tentatively, D is TRBD2 (5 bases). There are 16 residues in the CDR3. Germline CDR1 SGHKS, CDR2 YYEKEE (reference sequence). Trimming took 0 bases from V and 9 from J, leaving 19 bases between them. The CDR3 bases are TGTGCCAGCAGCTTGGGGGCAAACCTGGGAGATCGTGAGCAGTTCTTC. Protein product: CASSLGANLGDREQFF.

The CDR3 is CSVETGGYNEQFF. As DNA, the CDR3 is TGCAGCGTTGAAACAGGGGGCTACAATGAGCAGTTCTTC. The V call is TRBV29-1, the J call TRBJ2-1, with TRBD1 matching 8 bases. After removal of 2 bases from V and 3 bases from J, the junction contained 0 bases not matched to a gene. Germline CDR1 is SQVTM and CDR2 is ANQGSEA. The CDR3 is 13 amino acids.

This chain uses TRBV2 with TRBJ1-1; perhaps TRBD1 as D (5 bases). V lost 4 bases and J 4 bases, leaving 13 bases between the germline ends. The length of the CDR3 is 14 residues. Germline CDR1 reads SNHLY; CDR2 reads FYNNEI. As DNA, the CDR3 is TGTGCCAGCAGTGGGGCAGGGTCGGCCACTGAAGCTTTCTTT. Residues: CASSGAGSATEAFF.

The chain recombines TRBV5-6 with TRBJ1-6; tentatively, D is TRBD1 (5 bases). The CDR3 is 16 amino acids. Germline CDR1 is SGHDT and CDR2 is YYEEEE. V was cut by 0 bases and J by 8 bases, with 15 bases left in between. The CDR3 DNA is TGTGCCAGCAGCTTGGCCGCTGCAGGGAACTATTCACCCCTCCACTTT. Residues: CASSLAAAGNYSPLHF.

This sequence joins TRBV5-5 and TRBJ1-1; perhaps TRBD1 as D (6 bases). Trimming removed 2 bases from V and 6 bases from J, with 17 bases in between. The germline CDR1 and CDR2 sequences are SGHKS and YYEKEE (reference sequence). The CDR3 runs to 15 residues. CDR3 sequence (DNA): TGTGCCAGCAGCTTTCCCTCAACCGGGACACCTGAAGCTTTCTTT. This translates into CASSFPSTGTPEAFF.

The V call is TRBV25-1, the J call TRBJ2-5; TRBD2 might be the D (6 bases). The CDR3 totals 15 residues. V was pared by 6 bases and J by 5 bases, with 19 bases between. Germline values: CDR1 MGHDK, CDR2 SYGVNS. The CDR3 protein is CASSPDAVGGETQYF. DNA of the CDR3: TGTGCCAGCAGCCCAGACGCAGTTGGGGGGGAGACCCAGTACTTC. Together with reference TRBV25-1 and TRBJ2-5, the CDR3 gives the full variable domain: EADIYQTPRYLVIGTGKKITLECSQTMGHDKMYWYQQDPGMELHLIHYSYGVNSTEKGDLSSESTVSRIRTEHFPLTLESARPSHTSQYLCASSPDAVGGETQYFGPGTRLLVL.

V and J are TRBV25-1 and TRBJ2-5; the D gene is possibly TRBD1 (5 bases). Germline CDR1 and CDR2: MGHDK and SYGVNS. V was trimmed by 2 bases and J by 5 bases, leaving 15 bases between them. The length of the CDR3 is 15 residues. The CDR3 is CASSERARVGETQYF. CDR3 in DNA: TGTGCCAGCAGTGAACGGGCCAGGGTCGGGGAGACCCAGTACTTC. The whole variable domain, filled in from reference TRBV25-1 and TRBJ2-5, reads EADIYQTPRYLVIGTGKKITLECSQTMGHDKMYWYQQDPGMELHLIHYSYGVNSTEKGDLSSESTVSRIRTEHFPLTLESARPSHTSQYLCASSERARVGETQYFGPGTRLLVL.

The chain is built from TRBV5-1 and TRBJ1-3, with TRBD1 matching 10 bases. Trimming cost V 3 bases and J 3 bases; bases outside gene matches: 6. The CDR3 sequence is 16 residues long. Germline V lookup: CDR1 SGHRS, CDR2 YFSETQ. CDR3 in DNA: TGCGCCAGCAGCTCCCAGACAGGGGGCAGTGGAAACACCATATATTTT. It is translated as CASSSQTGGSGNTIYF.